The 18 T cell receptor beta chains in this list originate from one sample, sequenced in a study of shared clonotypes between healthy human individuals. CD45RO-negative, CCR7-selected cells formed the naive CD8 fraction, which excluded terminally differentiated effector memory CD45RA+ cells. Assay used: immunoSEQ multiplex PCR; TCRdb lists only in-frame clones, some missing. In the table there are about 600,000 clones, roughly 98% of which are singletons. Sequencing used naive CD8+ T cells sorted from blood. The receptors derive from a man younger than 45 in good health.

The CDR3 protein is CASSLRGVSSYEQYF. For the CDR3, the DNA is TGTGCCAGCAGTTTGCGTGGGGTGAGCTCCTACGAGCAGTACTTC. This sequence joins TRBV27 and TRBJ2-7; D gene unclear. Germline CDR1 reads MNHEY; CDR2 reads SMNVEV (reference sequence). The CDR3 loop spans 15 amino acids. V gave up 3 bases and J gave up 0 bases, with 12 bases separating them.

This chain joins TRBV30 and TRBJ1-2, with TRBD1 matching 10 bases. The ends lost 1 base at V and 8 bases at J; junction bases unmatched: 7. The CDR3 extends over 14 amino acids. The germline CDR1 and CDR2 sequences are GTSNPN and SVGIG (reference sequence). In DNA, the CDR3 is TGTGCCTGGAGTGAAGGGACAGGGGTTAGGGGCTACACCTTC. Encoded protein: CAWSEGTGVRGYTF.

The rearrangement links TRBV5-8 to TRBJ2-7, with D hard to call. V was pared by 1 base and J by 5 bases, with 1 base between. The CDR3 loop spans 10 amino acids. CDR1 is SGHTS and CDR2 is YDEGEE in the germline V gene. Written as DNA, the CDR3 is TGTGCCAGCAGCTTGAACGAGCAGTACTTC. Residues: CASSLNEQYF. The complete variable domain, with remaining parts taken from reference TRBV5-8 and TRBJ2-7, reads EAGVTQSPTHLIKTRGQQATLRCSPISGHTSVYWYQQALGLGLQFLLWYDEGEERNRGNFPPRFSGRQFPNYSSELNVNALELEDSALYLCASSLNEQYFGPGTRLTVT.

The V gene is TRBV29-1, the J gene TRBJ2-1; TRBD1 matches 10 bases. Germline CDR1 is SQVTM and CDR2 is ANQGSEA. The CDR3 is 13 amino acids. V gave up 6 bases and J gave up 7 bases; unmatched junction bases: 6. For the CDR3, the DNA is TGCAGCGTCGGGACAGGGGTTTGGAATGAGCAGTTCTTC. Its translation is CSVGTGVWNEQFF.

The V call is TRBV15, the J call TRBJ2-5; 14 bases fit TRBD2. From germline, CDR1 is LNHNV and CDR2 YYDKDF (reference sequence). The length of the CDR3 is 15 residues. J gave up 5 bases and V 4 bases, and 3 bases lay outside the gene matches. CDR3 DNA: TGTGCCACCAGCACCGGGACTAGCGGGAGTGAGACCCAGTACTTC. Encoded protein: CATSTGTSGSETQYF.

This clone occurred once. The V gene is TRBV6-5, the J gene TRBJ2-7; TRBD2 matches 10 bases. Trimming removed 7 bases from V and 7 bases from J; junction bases left unmatched: 7. From germline, CDR1 is MNHEY and CDR2 SVGAGI. This CDR3 region has 13 residues. The DNA for the CDR3 is TGTGCCAGCAACCTAGCGGGAGTCGAAGAGCAGTACTTC. This gives the protein CASNLAGVEEQYF.

V is TRBV27 and J is TRBJ2-1, with D possibly being TRBD2 (6 bases). CDR1 MNHEY and CDR2 SMNVEV come from the germline V gene (reference sequence). The ends were cut back, 5 bases at V and 8 bases at J, with 16 bases in the middle. The CDR3 length is 14 residues. CDR3 in DNA: TGTGCCAGCAGTCTCCTCGGAGGGTTCGATGAGCAGTTCTTC. This codes for CASSLLGGFDEQFF.

The genes are TRBV19 and TRBJ2-7; no definite D call. Per germline, CDR1 LNHDA and CDR2 SQIVND (reference sequence). The CDR3 loop spans 14 amino acids. V shed 4 bases and J shed 1 base, with 11 bases lying between them. Here the CDR3 reads CASSTMAESYEQYF. CDR3 bases: TGTGCCAGTAGTACGATGGCAGAATCCTACGAGCAGTACTTC.

Only one count was recorded for this clone. V usage is TRBV7-2 and J usage is TRBJ2-2; TRBD2 aligns across 7 bases. The CDR3 spans 14 residues. The V gene's germline CDR1 is SGHTA and CDR2 FQGNSA. The J segment lost 2 bases and the V segment lost 8 bases, leaving 5 bases of the junction unmatched. CDR3 bases: TGTGCCAGCTCGGGACTAACCAACACCGGGGAGCTGTTTTTT. Amino acid sequence: CASSGLTNTGELFF.

The chain joins TRBV29-1 to TRBJ2-2; TRBD2 matches at 8 bases. The CDR3 sequence is 12 residues long. Germline V CDR1 and CDR2: SQVTM, ANQGSEA. The trim removed 6 bases at V and 6 bases at J, leaving 3 bases unmatched. The DNA of the CDR3 is TGCAGCGTCGGAGCGGGAGCCGGGGAGCTGTTTTTT. It translates to CSVGAGAGELFF.

V is TRBV7-2 and J is TRBJ2-1, with TRBD2 as a possible D gene (5 bases). Trimming removed 3 bases at V and 4 bases at J, with 7 bases between. There are 13 residues in the CDR3. Germline CDR1 reads SGHTA; CDR2 reads FQGNSA. The DNA of the CDR3 is TGTGCCAGCAGCTTCGGACTGTACAATGAGCAGTTCTTC. It specifies CASSFGLYNEQFF. Based on the CDR3 plus reference TRBV7-2 and TRBJ2-1, the full variable domain is GAGVSQSPSNKVTEKGKDVELRCDPISGHTALYWYRQSLGQGLEFLIYFQGNSAPDKSGLPSDRFSAERTGGSVSTLTIQRTQQEDSAVYLCASSFGLYNEQFFGPGTRLTVL.

The chain has TRBV21-1 and TRBJ2-2; whether TRBD2, the table's D call, matches the DNA was not checked. TRBV21-1 is a recognized pseudogene. The CDR3 is 11 residues long. CDR3 protein: CASKSGEELFF. CDR3 DNA sequence: TGTGCCAGCAAAAGCGGGGAGGAGCTGTTTTTT.

This chain connects TRBV7-7 to TRBJ2-7; D may correspond to TRBD1 or TRBD2 (6 bases each). This CDR3 has 15 residues. In germline, CDR1 is SSHAT, CDR2 FNYEAQ (reference sequence). V was pared by 4 bases and J by 4 bases, with 17 bases between. CDR3 DNA: TGTGCCAGCAGCTACAGGTCCGGGGGCTCGTACGAGCAGTACTTC. Translating it yields CASSYRSGGSYEQYF. The entire variable domain, with the rest obtained from reference TRBV7-7 and TRBJ2-7, is as follows: GAGVSQSPRYKVTKRGQDVTLRCDPISSHATLYWYQQALGQGPEFLTYFNYEAQPDKSGLPSDRFSAERPEGSISTLTIQRTEQRDSAMYRCASSYRSGGSYEQYFGPGTRLTVT.

The rearrangement links TRBV7-2 to TRBJ2-7; TRBD1 matches at 7 bases. Losses at the gene ends were 4 bases for V and 2 bases for J; bases not matched to a gene: 17. The CDR3 spans 18 residues. CDR1 is SGHTA and CDR2 is FQGNSA in the germline V gene. Here the CDR3 reads CASSSTAETDRRTYEQYF. The DNA for the CDR3 is TGTGCCAGCAGCTCCACGGCGGAAACGGACAGGCGTACCTACGAGCAGTACTTC.

This CDR3 reads CASSLEPFMNTEAFF. CDR3 nucleotides: TGTGCCAGCAGCTTAGAGCCGTTCATGAACACTGAAGCTTTCTTT. The J gene is TRBJ1-1, the V gene TRBV11-2; unclear D gene. Germline values: CDR1 SGHAT, CDR2 FQNNGV. The CDR3 extends over 15 amino acids. Trimming pared 0 bases from V and 0 bases from J, leaving 8 bases between. Based on the CDR3 plus reference TRBV11-2 and TRBJ1-1, the full variable domain is EAGVAQSPRYKIIEKRQSVAFWCNPISGHATLYWYQQILGQGPKLLIQFQNNGVVDDSQLPKDRFSAERLKGVDSTLKIQPAKLEDSAVYLCASSLEPFMNTEAFFGQGTRLTVV.

J is TRBJ2-1 and V is TRBV11-2; D not resolved. The CDR3 loop spans 13 amino acids. Between the trimmed V and J ends, which lost 3 bases and 3 bases, there was a span of 6 bases. CDR1 and CDR2 (germline): SGHAT, FQNNGV. CDR3 in amino acids: CASSLQVYNEQFF. The CDR3 region has the DNA TGTGCCAGCAGCTTGCAGGTCTACAATGAGCAGTTCTTC. Full variable domain (remainder filled in from reference TRBV11-2 and TRBJ2-1): EAGVAQSPRYKIIEKRQSVAFWCNPISGHATLYWYQQILGQGPKLLIQFQNNGVVDDSQLPKDRFSAERLKGVDSTLKIQPAKLEDSAVYLCASSLQVYNEQFFGPGTRLTVL.

The chain carries TRBV7-9 and TRBJ2-7; no reliable D call. Germline CDR1 and CDR2: SEHNR and FQNEAQ (reference sequence). V lost 2 bases to trimming and J lost 5 bases, with 10 bases between them. The CDR3 consists of 13 residues. CDR3 protein: CASSLPGIHEQYF. The CDR3 region has the DNA TGTGCCAGCAGCTTACCGGGTATCCACGAGCAGTACTTC. The full variable domain, rest sourced from reference TRBV7-9 and TRBJ2-7, is DTGVSQNPRHKITKRGQNVTFRCDPISEHNRLYWYRQTLGQGPEFLTYFQNEAQLEKSRLLSDRFSAERPKGSFSTLEIQRTEQGDSAMYLCASSLPGIHEQYFGPGTRLTVT.

V and J are TRBV27 and TRBJ2-1, with D possibly TRBD2 on 6 matching bases. CDR3 length: 16 amino acids. V was clipped by 5 bases and J by 3 bases, with 17 bases between them. Germline CDR1 MNHEY, CDR2 SMNVEV (reference sequence). The CDR3 sequence: CASSMSREFSYNEQFF. The CDR3 nucleotides are TGTGCCAGCAGTATGTCCCGGGAGTTCAGCTACAATGAGCAGTTCTTC.